This TCR beta chain is from a study of CD8+CD57+ T cells in acquired aplastic anemia (dated by TCRdb to the late 2010s). With respect to the entire study: On average, sorted CD4+ and CD8+ cells yielded approximately 3 ug of extracted DNA, with a range of roughly 0.18 to 27.4 ug. CD8+CD57+ expansion was defined as frequency above the mean frequency observed in healthy subjects.

TCR beta VDJ combination and CDR3 sequence profiling used genomic DNA as the template. TCR repertoire sequencing was run on an Illumina HiSeq 2000. In the authors' own workflow: TRBV/TRBJ rearrangement plots, CDR3 size and DJ length profiles, and Simpson's diversity index were used to assess repertoires. The most abundant DNA sequence in the deep sequencing data was taken as the immunodominant clone. CDR3 amino acid sequences were screened for sharing across subjects and were compared with published repertoires and the VDJdb database. The public reads were reanalyzed by TCRdb: fastp trimming at Q25, MiXCR alignment, in-frame beta chains only. Each CDR3 protein gets just one entry, which takes the most common genes and DNA from the rows behind it. Clone size and V and J calls follow TCRdb, not the original study. The sample yields about 160,000 distinct CDR3 sequences; 47% were counted once. Approximately 2.9% of the sample is held by the ten biggest clonotypes.

At the junction V is shortened by 0 bases and J by 2 bases, with 11 bases in between. Including cysteine and phenylalanine, the CDR3 has 15 amino acids. The only DNA kept is the CDR3, 45 bases in frame from the first base. CDR1 and CDR2 were assigned from the germline V gene (reference sequence) as LNHDA and SQIVND. General conclusions and limits of the study: Patients and healthy controls showed no significant difference in CD8+ Simpson's diversity (P=0.060). Around 27 CD8+ CDR3 sequences were found in both patients and controls but appeared to be highly expressed in patients and within the immunodominant clones of the patients.

As for this clonotype: Its recognized antigen is unknown. No qualities accompany the bases; no much larger clone lies one base away.

Patients chosen for sequencing had shown expansion of CD8+CD57+ cells by flow cytometry. Every patient had a diagnosis of severe acquired aplastic anemia based on International Study of Aplastic Anemia and Agranulocytosis and Camitta criteria. No patient had received any therapy when blood was sampled. In this study, sorted CD4+ and CD8+ T cells from the blood of healthy subjects and of severe aplastic anemia patients had their TCR repertoires deep-sequenced. In the USA, patient enrollment took place under clinicaltrials.gov protocols 00001620, 01623167, 00001397, 00071045, 00081523 and 00961064. Ficoll-Paque density gradient centrifugation was used to isolate peripheral blood mononuclear cells. Before DNA extraction, CD4+ and CD8+ T cells were sorted by FACS or by magnetic beads.

The sequence derives from a human donor with aplastic anemia. This receptor chain uses TRBV19 and TRBJ2-7; the D gene cannot be named for sure. The specimen sequenced was sorted CD4+, CD8+, or CD8+CD57+ T cells (not recorded which) from PBMCs. At the DNA level, the sequence is TGTGCCAGTAGTATAGATCCCGGCAGAACCTACGAGCAGTACTTC. Its protein reads: CASSIDPGRTYEQYF.